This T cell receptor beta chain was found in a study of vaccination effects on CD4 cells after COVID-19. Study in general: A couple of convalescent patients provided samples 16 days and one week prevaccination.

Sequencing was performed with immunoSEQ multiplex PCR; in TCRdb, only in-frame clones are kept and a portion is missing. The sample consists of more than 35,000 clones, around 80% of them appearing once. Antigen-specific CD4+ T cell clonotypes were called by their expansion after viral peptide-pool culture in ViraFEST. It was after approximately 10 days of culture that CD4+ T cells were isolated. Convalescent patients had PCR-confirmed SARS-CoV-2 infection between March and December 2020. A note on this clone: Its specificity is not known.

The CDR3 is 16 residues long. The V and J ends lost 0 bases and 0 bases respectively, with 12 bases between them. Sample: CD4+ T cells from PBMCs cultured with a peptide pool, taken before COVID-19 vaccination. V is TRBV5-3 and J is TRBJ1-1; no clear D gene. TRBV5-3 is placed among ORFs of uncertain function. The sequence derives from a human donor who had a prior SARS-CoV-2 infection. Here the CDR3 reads CARSLVRRLMNTEAFF. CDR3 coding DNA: TGTGCCAGAAGCTTGGTCAGGCGGTTGATGAACACTGAAGCTTTCTTT.